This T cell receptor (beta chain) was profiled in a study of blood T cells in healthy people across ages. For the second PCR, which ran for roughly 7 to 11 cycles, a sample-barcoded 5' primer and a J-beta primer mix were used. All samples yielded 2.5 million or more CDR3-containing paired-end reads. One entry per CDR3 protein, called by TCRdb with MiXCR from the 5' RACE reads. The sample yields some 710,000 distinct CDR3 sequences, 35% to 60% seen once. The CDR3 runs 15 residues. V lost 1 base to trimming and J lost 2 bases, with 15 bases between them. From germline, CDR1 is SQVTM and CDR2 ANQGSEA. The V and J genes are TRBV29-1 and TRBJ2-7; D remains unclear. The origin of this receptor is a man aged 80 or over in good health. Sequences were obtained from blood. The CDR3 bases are TGCAGCGTTGAAGTAAATCTGGACGGAGCCTACGAGCAGTACTTC. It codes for CSVEVNLDGAYEQYF.